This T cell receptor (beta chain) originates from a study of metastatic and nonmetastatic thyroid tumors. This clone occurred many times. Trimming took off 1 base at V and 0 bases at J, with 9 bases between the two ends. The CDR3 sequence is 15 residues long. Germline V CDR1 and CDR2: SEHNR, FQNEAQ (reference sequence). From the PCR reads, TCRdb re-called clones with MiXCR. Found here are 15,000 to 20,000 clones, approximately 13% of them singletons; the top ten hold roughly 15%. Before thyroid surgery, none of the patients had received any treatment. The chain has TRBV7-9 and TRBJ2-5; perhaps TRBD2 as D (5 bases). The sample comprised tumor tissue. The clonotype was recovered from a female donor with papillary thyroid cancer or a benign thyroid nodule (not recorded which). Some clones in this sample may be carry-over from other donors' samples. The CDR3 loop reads CASSLGMDYQETQYF. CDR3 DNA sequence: TGTGCCAGCAGCTTAGGGATGGACTACCAAGAGACCCAGTACTTC. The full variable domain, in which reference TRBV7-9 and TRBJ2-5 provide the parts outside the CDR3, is DTGVSQNPRHKITKRGQNVTFRCDPISEHNRLYWYRQTLGQGPEFLTYFQNEAQLEKSRLLSDRFSAERPKGSFSTLEIQRTEQGDSAMYLCASSLGMDYQETQYFGPGTRLLVL.